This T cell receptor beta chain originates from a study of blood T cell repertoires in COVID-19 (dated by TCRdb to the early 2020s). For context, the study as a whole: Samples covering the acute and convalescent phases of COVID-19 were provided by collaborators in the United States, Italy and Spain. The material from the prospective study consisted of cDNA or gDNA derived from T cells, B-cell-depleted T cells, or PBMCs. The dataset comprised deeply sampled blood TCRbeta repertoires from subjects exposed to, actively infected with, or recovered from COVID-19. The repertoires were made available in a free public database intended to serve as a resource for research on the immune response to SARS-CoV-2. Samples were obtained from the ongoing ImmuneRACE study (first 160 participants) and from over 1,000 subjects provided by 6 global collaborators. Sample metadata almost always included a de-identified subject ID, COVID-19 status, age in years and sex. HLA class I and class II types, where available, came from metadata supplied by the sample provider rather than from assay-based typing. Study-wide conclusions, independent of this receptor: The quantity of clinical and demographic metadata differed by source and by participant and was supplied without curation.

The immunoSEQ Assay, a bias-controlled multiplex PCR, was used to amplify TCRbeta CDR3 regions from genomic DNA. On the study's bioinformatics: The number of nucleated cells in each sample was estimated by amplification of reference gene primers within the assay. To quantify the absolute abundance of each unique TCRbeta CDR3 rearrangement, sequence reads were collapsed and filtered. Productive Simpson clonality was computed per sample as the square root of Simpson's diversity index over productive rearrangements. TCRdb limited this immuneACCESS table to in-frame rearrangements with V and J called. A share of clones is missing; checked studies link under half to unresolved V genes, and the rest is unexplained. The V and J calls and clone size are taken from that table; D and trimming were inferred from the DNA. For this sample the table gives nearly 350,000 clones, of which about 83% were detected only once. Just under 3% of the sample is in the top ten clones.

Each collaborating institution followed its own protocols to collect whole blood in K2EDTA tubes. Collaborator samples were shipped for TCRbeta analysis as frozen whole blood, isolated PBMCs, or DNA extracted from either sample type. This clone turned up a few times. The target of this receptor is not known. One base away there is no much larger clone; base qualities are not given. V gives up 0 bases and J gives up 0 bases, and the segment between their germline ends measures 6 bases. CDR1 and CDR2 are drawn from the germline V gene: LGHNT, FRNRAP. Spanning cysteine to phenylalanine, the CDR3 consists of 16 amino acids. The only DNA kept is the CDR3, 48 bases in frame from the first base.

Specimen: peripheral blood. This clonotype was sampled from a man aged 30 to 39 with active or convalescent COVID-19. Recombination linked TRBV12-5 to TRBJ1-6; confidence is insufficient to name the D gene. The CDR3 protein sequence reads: CASGLVLHSYNSPLHF. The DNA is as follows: TGTGCTAGTGGTTTGGTCTTACACTCCTATAATTCACCCCTCCACTTT.